Each of the 32 T cell receptor beta chains below was sequenced from the same sample in a study of blood T cell repertoires in COVID-19. TCRdb keeps only in-frame clones here, not all; method: immunoSEQ multiplex PCR. This sample carries 240,000 or so clones, more than 70% of them seen once, and the ten largest clones take over 2%. Source material: PBMCs or T cells enriched from blood (not recorded which). The receptors were sampled from a woman between 50 and 59 years old who had recovered from COVID-19.

The rearrangement uses TRBV4-3 and TRBJ2-7; D uncertain. This CDR3 region has 15 residues. CDR1 is LGHNA, CDR2 YSLEER, per germline. The V and J ends lost 0 bases and 2 bases respectively, with 11 bases between them. CDR3 nucleotides: TGCGCCAGCAGCCAAGACAGATCCTTTACCTACGAGCAGTACTTC. It is translated as CASSQDRSFTYEQYF.

Written as DNA, the CDR3 is TGTGCCACCAGTGGGGTCAGAAGCAGGGACTGGAATACGCAGTATTTT. Translated, it gives CATSGVRSRDWNTQYF. V and J are TRBV24-1 and TRBJ2-3; D perhaps matches TRBD2 (6 bases). V lost 5 bases, J lost 7 bases, and 21 bases lay in between. The CDR3 has 16 residues. The germline V gene encodes CDR1 KGHDR and CDR2 SFDVKD.

The V gene is TRBV6-2 or TRBV6-3, the J gene TRBJ1-5; TRBD1 matches 8 bases. The CDR3 has 15 residues. The J segment lost 7 bases and the V segment lost 6 bases, leaving 11 bases of the junction unmatched. Germline CDR1 is MNHEY and CDR2 is SVGEGT. This CDR3 reads CASSPADRGVQPQHF. In nucleotides, the CDR3 is TGTGCCAGCAGCCCAGCCGACAGGGGAGTACAGCCCCAGCATTTT.

This chain connects TRBV5-6 to TRBJ2-3; the D gene is possibly TRBD1 (6 bases). The CDR3 contains 14 residues. V was clipped by 4 bases and J by 4 bases, with 13 bases between them. In germline, CDR1 is SGHDT, CDR2 YYEEEE. CDR3 sequence (DNA): TGTGCCAGCAGCCAACAGGGTAATGCAGATACGCAGTATTTT. As protein: CASSQQGNADTQYF.

V gene TRBV7-9 combines with J gene TRBJ2-7, with D possibly TRBD2 on 5 matching bases. Germline CDR1 and CDR2: SEHNR and FQNEAQ (reference sequence). The CDR3 loop spans 16 amino acids. V lost 4 bases to trimming and J lost 3 bases, with 19 bases between them. CDR3 residues: CASSSLGGSGGYEQYF. The DNA of the CDR3 is TGTGCCAGCAGCTCCTTAGGTGGGTCTGGAGGCTACGAGCAGTACTTC.

The chain is built from TRBV29-1 and TRBJ1-2; weak D call: TRBD1 (6 bases). CDR3 length equals 12 residues. The ends were cut back, 7 bases at V and 4 bases at J, with 13 bases in the middle. Germline V lookup: CDR1 SQVTM, CDR2 ANQGSEA. The CDR3: CSAPTGSYGYTF. The CDR3 coding sequence is TGCAGCGCCCCGACAGGTAGCTATGGCTACACCTTC.

V usage is TRBV29-1 and J usage is TRBJ2-1; 10 positions agree with TRBD2. The germline V gene encodes CDR1 SQVTM and CDR2 ANQGSEA. CDR3 length: 14 residues. The junction had 4 bases not matched to a gene; V was cut back by 6 bases and J by 2 bases. CDR3 amino acids: CSVRTSGPYNEQFF. The CDR3 nucleotides are TGCAGCGTGAGGACTAGCGGCCCCTACAATGAGCAGTTCTTC.

The V gene is TRBV5-1, the J gene TRBJ2-3; possibly TRBD2 for D (5 bases). The ends were cut back, 1 base at V and 7 bases at J, with 19 bases in the middle. The CDR3 runs to 16 residues. Germline CDR1 and CDR2: SGHRS and YFSETQ. CDR3 DNA: TGCGCCAGCAGCTTGAGGTCGGGGAGCCAAACCAATACGCAGTATTTT. Protein sequence: CASSLRSGSQTNTQYF.

The chain joins TRBV13 to TRBJ2-3; D might be TRBD2 (5 bases). CDR1 and CDR2 (germline): PRHDT, FYEKMQ (reference sequence). The CDR3 totals 12 residues. The ends were cut back, 5 bases at V and 6 bases at J, with 9 bases in the middle. This CDR3 reads CASSLIADTQYF. The CDR3 DNA sequence: TGTGCCAGCAGCCTAATAGCGGATACGCAGTATTTT.

The chain links TRBV19 to TRBJ1-2; D ambiguous. The V end lost 7 bases, the J end lost 6 bases, and 21 bases lay between the germline ends. Germline V gene lookup returns CDR1 LNHDA and CDR2 SQIVND (reference sequence). This CDR3 is built from 15 residues. The CDR3 reads CASIGRGGRNDGYTF. CDR3 DNA: TGTGCCAGTATTGGCCGAGGAGGGCGGAATGATGGCTACACCTTC.

The rearrangement uses TRBV7-2 and TRBJ2-2; no reliable D call. Germline loops: CDR1 SGHTA, CDR2 FQGNSA. CDR3 length: 11 residues. The V gene lost 5 bases and the J gene lost 8 bases, with 6 bases spanning the gap. The CDR3: CASSPDGELFF. CDR3 in DNA: TGTGCCAGCAGCCCAGATGGGGAGCTGTTTTTT. Full variable domain (outside the CDR3, taken from reference TRBV7-2 and TRBJ2-2): GAGVSQSPSNKVTEKGKDVELRCDPISGHTALYWYRQSLGQGLEFLIYFQGNSAPDKSGLPSDRFSAERTGGSVSTLTIQRTQQEDSAVYLCASSPDGELFFGEGSRLTVL.

V gene TRBV28 combines with J gene TRBJ2-7, with a weak D call TRBD1 (6 bases). Germline lookup yields CDR1 MDHEN and CDR2 SYDVKM. V shed 5 bases and J shed 5 bases, with 19 bases lying between them. This CDR3 has 15 residues. CDR3 region: CASSPGTRGWHEQYF. CDR3 nucleotides: TGTGCCAGCAGTCCTGGGACCAGGGGATGGCACGAGCAGTACTTC.

The rearrangement links TRBV7-2 to TRBJ2-7; TRBD2 agrees at 8 bases. Germline lookup yields CDR1 SGHTA and CDR2 FQGNSA. This CDR3 has 16 amino acids. Unmatched junction bases numbered 9, after V lost 2 bases and J lost 3 bases. The CDR3 region has the DNA TGTGCCAGCAGCTTACCCAGGGGTAGCGGGAACTACGAGCAGTACTTC. This gives the protein CASSLPRGSGNYEQYF.

The chain couples TRBV7-2 to TRBJ2-1; the D is unclear. The CDR3 totals 12 residues. CDR1 and CDR2 (germline): SGHTA, FQGNSA. Trimming cost V 0 bases and J 8 bases, with 5 bases left between them. This chain's CDR3 is CASSLAGYEQFF. The CDR3 DNA is TGTGCCAGCAGCTTAGCGGGCTATGAGCAGTTCTTC.

This clone came up once. The chain has TRBV30 and TRBJ1-2; the D gene is possibly TRBD1 (6 bases). The CDR3 extends over 13 amino acids. Germline CDR1 reads GTSNPN; CDR2 reads SVGIG (reference sequence). Trimming pared 8 bases from V and 1 base from J, leaving 14 bases between. The CDR3 bases are TGTGCCCGTGGGGGCGCCGTTAACTATGGCTACACCTTC. Amino acids: CARGGAVNYGYTF.

J is TRBJ1-2 and V is TRBV3-1 (or the pseudogene TRBV3-2); 7 bases map to TRBD1. The V gene's germline CDR1 is LGHDT and CDR2 YNNKEL (reference sequence). The V and J ends lost 4 bases and 5 bases, in that order; junction bases with no gene match: 4. The CDR3 loop spans 13 amino acids. The CDR3, as DNA: TGTGCCAGCAGCCGACAGGGATCGTATGGCTACACCTTC. Protein product: CASSRQGSYGYTF.

The chain joins TRBV11-2 to TRBJ2-6; no clear D. The CDR3 loop spans 16 amino acids. Trimming cost V 3 bases and J 0 bases, with 9 bases left between them. Looked up from germline, CDR1 is SGHAT and CDR2 is FQNNGV. The CDR3 here is CASSFPGSSGANVLTF. The CDR3 DNA sequence: TGTGCCAGCAGCTTCCCAGGAAGCTCTGGGGCCAACGTCCTGACTTTC.

This clone was picked up one time. The chain joins TRBV19 to TRBJ1-2; D remains unclear. CDR1 and CDR2 (germline): LNHDA, SQIVND (reference sequence). V lost 5 bases and J lost 5, with 15 bases in between. The CDR3 covers 14 residues. The CDR3 coding sequence is TGTGCCAGTAGTCCACAGATACAATCTTATGGCTACACCTTC. Amino acids: CASSPQIQSYGYTF. Drawing the rest from reference TRBV19 and TRBJ1-2, the complete variable domain is DGGITQSPKYLFRKEGQNVTLSCEQNLNHDAMYWYRQDPGQGLRLIYYSQIVNDFQKGDIAEGYSVSREKKESFPLTVTSAQKNPTAFYLCASSPQIQSYGYTFGSGTRLTVV.

The chain combines TRBV28 with TRBJ1-5, with 7 bases lining up with TRBD1. Trimming removed 5 bases from V and 2 bases from J; junction bases left unmatched: 6. The CDR3 has 15 amino acids. Germline values: CDR1 MDHEN, CDR2 SYDVKM. CDR3 amino acids: CASSADRVGNQPQHF. In nucleotides, the CDR3 is TGTGCCAGCAGTGCCGACAGGGTGGGCAATCAGCCCCAGCATTTT.

The chain links TRBV19 to TRBJ2-7; 12 bases line up with TRBD2. Germline V gene data show CDR1 as LNHDA and CDR2 as SQIVND (reference sequence). V lost 4 bases to trimming and J lost 5 bases; unmatched junction nucleotides: 6. The CDR3 is made up of 15 amino acids. The CDR3 loop reads CASSRGLAGFDEQYF. The DNA for the CDR3 is TGTGCCAGTAGTAGAGGACTAGCGGGATTCGACGAGCAGTACTTC.

This clone was observed a single time. The rearrangement joins TRBV28 to TRBJ1-5; 7 nucleotides match TRBD1. Germline V gene sequence: CDR1 MDHEN, CDR2 SYDVKM. V lost 5 bases, J lost 3 bases, and 4 bases stayed unmatched. The CDR3 totals 14 residues. CDR3 coding DNA: TGTGCCAGCAGTCTCGGACAGGTCAATCAGCCCCAGCATTTT. Translating gives CASSLGQVNQPQHF. Full variable domain (rest looked up from reference TRBV28 and TRBJ1-5): DVKVTQSSRYLVKRTGEKVFLECVQDMDHENMFWYRQDPGLGLRLIYFSYDVKMKEKGDIPEGYSVSREKKERFSLILESASTNQTSMYLCASSLGQVNQPQHFGDGTRLSIL.

The CDR3 is CASSFPGTGGGAFF. The CDR3 DNA follows: TGTGCCAGCAGTTTTCCCGGGACAGGGGGCGGGGCTTTCTTT. The chain combines TRBV28 with TRBJ1-1, with TRBD1 matching over 12 bases. In germline, CDR1 is MDHEN, CDR2 SYDVKM. The CDR3 contains 14 residues. V lost 3 bases to trimming and J lost 11 bases; unmatched junction nucleotides: 7.

This chain connects TRBV5-6 to TRBJ1-5; possibly TRBD1 for D (6 bases). V lost 2 bases and J 0 bases, leaving 9 bases between the germline ends. The CDR3 spans 15 residues. The germline V gene has CDR1 SGHDT and CDR2 YYEEEE. This CDR3 reads CASSFRGASNQPQHF. DNA of the CDR3: TGTGCCAGCAGCTTTCGGGGGGCTAGCAATCAGCCCCAGCATTTT. Based on the CDR3 plus reference TRBV5-6 and TRBJ1-5, the full variable domain is DAGVTQSPTHLIKTRGQQVTLRCSPKSGHDTVSWYQQALGQGPQFIFQYYEEEERQRGNFPDRFSGHQFPNYSSELNVNALLLGDSALYLCASSFRGASNQPQHFGDGTRLSIL.

This clone was picked up a small number of times. The chain has TRBV7-3 and TRBJ2-7; D possibly corresponds to TRBD2 (6 bases). V was pared by 5 bases and J by 4 bases, with 15 bases between. The CDR3 consists of 14 residues. From germline, CDR1 is SGHTA and CDR2 FQGTGA. The CDR3 sequence: CASSQRAGGYEQYF. CDR3 nucleotide sequence: TGTGCCAGCAGCCAGCGGGCTGGGGGTTACGAGCAGTACTTC.

The chain couples TRBV3-1 (or the pseudogene TRBV3-2) to TRBJ1-3; 8 positions match TRBD1. The CDR3 contains 17 residues. Germline CDR1 LGHDT, CDR2 YNNKEL (reference sequence). Trimming cost V 0 bases and J 4 bases; bases outside gene matches: 8. The chain's CDR3 is CASSQDRSRGRGNTIYF. As DNA, the CDR3 is TGTGCCAGCAGCCAAGATAGGTCCAGGGGGCGAGGAAACACCATATATTTT.

The V and J genes are TRBV11-2 and TRBJ1-5, with D perhaps TRBD1 (6 bases). Germline V gene data show CDR1 as SGHAT and CDR2 as FQNNGV. The CDR3 contains 13 residues. Trimming removed 5 bases from V and 7 bases from J, with 12 bases in between. Written as DNA, the CDR3 is TGTGCCAGCAGCCTCAATCAGGGGCAGCCCCAGCATTTT. Translating gives CASSLNQGQPQHF.

The chain joins TRBV28 to TRBJ2-5, with 8 bases aligning to TRBD1. The CDR3 runs to 15 residues. Germline V gene lookup returns CDR1 MDHEN and CDR2 SYDVKM. V was clipped by 6 bases and J by 1 base; unmatched bases: 7. CDR3 amino acids: CASSQGAVGQETQYF. CDR3 bases: TGTGCCAGCAGCCAGGGGGCTGTAGGCCAAGAGACCCAGTACTTC.

The V gene is TRBV3-1 (or the pseudogene TRBV3-2), the J gene TRBJ1-2; D unresolved. Germline V gene sequence: CDR1 LGHDT, CDR2 YNNKEL (reference sequence). The V end was cut by 1 base, the J end by 8 bases, with 11 bases between. CDR3 length: 13 residues. The chain's CDR3 is CASSQVSGSGYTF. The CDR3 region has the DNA TGTGCCAGCAGCCAAGTATCCGGGAGCGGCTACACCTTC.

This clone was detected a few times. The chain joins TRBV7-2 to TRBJ2-1; the match to TRBD2 covers 8 bases. This CDR3 is built from 15 residues. V was pared by 4 bases and J by 0 bases, with 2 bases of the junction left unmatched. Germline CDR1 reads SGHTA; CDR2 reads FQGNSA. The CDR3 reads CASSYSGASYNEQFF. The CDR3 bases are TGTGCCAGCAGCTATAGCGGGGCCTCCTACAATGAGCAGTTCTTC. Variable domain in full (rest from reference TRBV7-2 and TRBJ2-1): GAGVSQSPSNKVTEKGKDVELRCDPISGHTALYWYRQSLGQGLEFLIYFQGNSAPDKSGLPSDRFSAERTGGSVSTLTIQRTQQEDSAVYLCASSYSGASYNEQFFGPGTRLTVL.

V usage is TRBV6-1 and J usage is TRBJ1-5; D may be TRBD1 (5 bases). There are 14 residues in the CDR3. Trimming removed 3 bases from V and 7 bases from J, with 13 bases in between. Per the germline V gene, CDR1 is MNHNS and CDR2 is SASEGT. The CDR3 DNA reads TGTGCCAGCAGTGAGTGGCAGGGTAGGCAGCCCCAGCATTTT. Protein sequence: CASSEWQGRQPQHF.

This chain joins TRBV28 and TRBJ2-6; D is unclear. This CDR3 region has 15 residues. Germline V gene lookup returns CDR1 MDHEN and CDR2 SYDVKM. The germline V and J ends were trimmed by 3 bases and 0 bases, with 6 bases remaining between them. This CDR3 is CASSLWSSGANVLTF. CDR3 sequence (DNA): TGTGCCAGCAGTTTGTGGAGCTCTGGGGCCAACGTCCTGACTTTC. Together with reference TRBV28 and TRBJ2-6, the CDR3 gives the full variable domain: DVKVTQSSRYLVKRTGEKVFLECVQDMDHENMFWYRQDPGLGLRLIYFSYDVKMKEKGDIPEGYSVSREKKERFSLILESASTNQTSMYLCASSLWSSGANVLTFGAGSRLTVL.

This chain uses TRBV5-6 with TRBJ2-3; no definite D call. The CDR3 runs 14 residues. V was cut by 4 bases and J by 1 base, with 10 bases left in between. In germline, CDR1 is SGHDT, CDR2 YYEEEE. The DNA for the CDR3 is TGTGCCAGCAGCATGGGCGCTGGCACAGATACGCAGTATTTT. It codes for CASSMGAGTDTQYF. Combining the CDR3 with reference TRBV5-6 and TRBJ2-3 gives the whole variable domain DAGVTQSPTHLIKTRGQQVTLRCSPKSGHDTVSWYQQALGQGPQFIFQYYEEEERQRGNFPDRFSGHQFPNYSSELNVNALLLGDSALYLCASSMGAGTDTQYFGPGTRLTVL.